The subject of this entry is one T cell receptor (beta chain). Its antigen is still unknown. Only in-frame clones appear in the TCRdb table, and some are missing; sequencing was by immunoSEQ multiplex PCR. The table has about 140,000 clones, around 88% seen once; the top ten hold approximately 3.4%. The sample belongs to a study of T cell responses to AZD1222 COVID-19 vaccine. The study's findings and limits: At baseline, seropositivity was found in only 5 to 7 AZD1222 recipients. Per reports, nearly half of all spike-specific TCRs target regions that are unmutated in variants.

CDR3 length: 13 residues. Germline CDR1 SNHLY, CDR2 FYNNEI. V was pared by 8 bases and J by 0 bases, with 10 bases between. This clonotype originated in an adult in good health. The V and J genes are TRBV2 and TRBJ1-2, with D unresolved. Specimen: peripheral blood, collected on day 0 of AZD1222 vaccination. CDR3 protein: CASLGRPNYGYTF. CDR3 DNA sequence: TGTGCCAGCCTGGGTCGGCCTAACTATGGCTACACCTTC. Based on the CDR3 plus reference TRBV2 and TRBJ1-2, the full variable domain is EPEVTQTPSHQVTQMGQEVILRCVPISNHLYFYWYRQILGQKVEFLVSFYNNEISEKSEIFDDQFSVERPDGSNFTLKIRSTKLEDSAMYFCASLGRPNYGYTFGSGTRLTVV.